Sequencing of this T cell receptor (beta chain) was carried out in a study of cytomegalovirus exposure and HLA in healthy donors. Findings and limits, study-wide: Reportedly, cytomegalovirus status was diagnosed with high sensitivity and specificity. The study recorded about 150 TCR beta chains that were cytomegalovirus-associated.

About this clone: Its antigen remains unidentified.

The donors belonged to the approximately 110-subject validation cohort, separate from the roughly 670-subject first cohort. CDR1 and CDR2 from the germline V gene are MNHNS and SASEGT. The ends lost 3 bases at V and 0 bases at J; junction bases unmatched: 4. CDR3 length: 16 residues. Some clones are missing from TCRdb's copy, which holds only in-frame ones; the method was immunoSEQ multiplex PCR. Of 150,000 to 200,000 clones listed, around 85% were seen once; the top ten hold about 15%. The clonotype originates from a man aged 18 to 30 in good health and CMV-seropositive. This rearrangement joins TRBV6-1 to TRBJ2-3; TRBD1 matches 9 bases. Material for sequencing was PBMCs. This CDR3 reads CASSEWDRVSTDTQYF. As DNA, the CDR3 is TGTGCCAGCAGTGAGTGGGACAGGGTTAGCACAGATACGCAGTATTTT.